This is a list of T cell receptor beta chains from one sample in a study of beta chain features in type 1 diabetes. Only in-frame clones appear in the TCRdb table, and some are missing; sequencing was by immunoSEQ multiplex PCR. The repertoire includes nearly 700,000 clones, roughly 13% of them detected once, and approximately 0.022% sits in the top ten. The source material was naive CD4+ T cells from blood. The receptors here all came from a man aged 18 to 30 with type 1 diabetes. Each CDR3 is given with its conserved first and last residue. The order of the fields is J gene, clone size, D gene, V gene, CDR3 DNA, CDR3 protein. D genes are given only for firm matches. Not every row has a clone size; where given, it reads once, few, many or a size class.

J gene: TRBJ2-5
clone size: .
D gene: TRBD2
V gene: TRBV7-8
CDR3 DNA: TGTGCCAGCAGCTTACGGCAGCGGGGGGTCCCGGAGACCCAGTACTTC
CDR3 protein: CASSLRQRGVPETQYF

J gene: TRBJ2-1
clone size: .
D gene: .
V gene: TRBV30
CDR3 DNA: TGTGCCTGGAGTCGCTTCAATGAGCAGTTCTTC
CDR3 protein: CAWSRFNEQFF

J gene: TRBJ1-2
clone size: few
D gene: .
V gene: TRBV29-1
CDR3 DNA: TGCAGCGTTGTTTTTGGGACGAATGGCTACACCTTC
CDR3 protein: CSVVFGTNGYTF

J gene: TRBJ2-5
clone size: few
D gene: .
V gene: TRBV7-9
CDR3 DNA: TGTGCCAGCAGCTTAGAAGCTTACGGGGCAGGGAAAGAGACCCAGTACTTC
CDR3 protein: CASSLEAYGAGKETQYF

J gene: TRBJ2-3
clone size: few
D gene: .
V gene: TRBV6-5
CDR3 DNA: TGTGCCAGCGGGGGAGGAGGTCCAGATACGCAGTATTTT
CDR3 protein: CASGGGGPDTQYF

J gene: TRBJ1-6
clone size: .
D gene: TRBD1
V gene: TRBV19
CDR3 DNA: TGTGCCAGTAGACACCCGGGACAGGGGAATTCACCCCTCCACTTT
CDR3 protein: CASRHPGQGNSPLHF

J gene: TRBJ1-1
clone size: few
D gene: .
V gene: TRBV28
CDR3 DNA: TGTGCCAGCAGTTCGGGACAATCTCCCCGCACTGAAGCTTTCTTT
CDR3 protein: CASSSGQSPRTEAFF

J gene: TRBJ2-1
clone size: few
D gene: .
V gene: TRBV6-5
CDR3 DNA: TGTGCCAGCAGTTACAGGTATCCCGTGAATGAGCAGTTCTTC
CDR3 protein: CASSYRYPVNEQFF

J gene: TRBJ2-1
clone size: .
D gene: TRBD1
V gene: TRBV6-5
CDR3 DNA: TGTGCCAGGGTCATCCGGGACAGGGACCATGAGCAGTTCTTC
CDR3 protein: CARVIRDRDHEQFF

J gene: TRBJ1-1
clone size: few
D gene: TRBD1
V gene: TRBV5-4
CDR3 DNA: TGTGCCAGCAGTTTGCAAGACAGGGATCGAACTGAAGCTTTCTTT
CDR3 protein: CASSLQDRDRTEAFF

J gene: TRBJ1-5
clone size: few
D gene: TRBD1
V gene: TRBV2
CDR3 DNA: TGTGCCAGCAGTTCTGGGACAGGGGGCGTTCAGCCCCAGCATTTT
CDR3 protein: CASSSGTGGVQPQHF

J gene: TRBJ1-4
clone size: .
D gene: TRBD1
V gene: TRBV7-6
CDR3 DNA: TGTGCCAGCAGCCAGGGACAGGCTAATGAAAAACTGTTTTTT
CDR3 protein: CASSQGQANEKLFF

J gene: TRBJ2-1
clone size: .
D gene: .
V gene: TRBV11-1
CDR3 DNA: TGTGCCAGCAGCTTACAGGGGCTCAACAATGAGCAGTTCTTC
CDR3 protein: CASSLQGLNNEQFF

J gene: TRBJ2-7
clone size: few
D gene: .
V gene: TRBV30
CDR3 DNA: TGTGCCTGGAGTGTATTTTACGAGCAGTACTTC
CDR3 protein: CAWSVFYEQYF

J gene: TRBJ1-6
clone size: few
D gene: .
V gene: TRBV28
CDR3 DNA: TGTGCCAGCAGTTTATCCGGGGGCAGGTCGGGCTCACCCCTCCACTTT
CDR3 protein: CASSLSGGRSGSPLHF

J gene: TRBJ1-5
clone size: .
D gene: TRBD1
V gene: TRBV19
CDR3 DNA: TGTGCCAGTAGTACCACGGACAGGCTTAGCAATCAGCCCCAGCATTTT
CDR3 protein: CASSTTDRLSNQPQHF

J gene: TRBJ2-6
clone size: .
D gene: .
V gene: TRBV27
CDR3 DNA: TGTGCCAGCAGTTTTGGGGCCTCGATAGTCTCTGGGGCCAACGTCCTGACTTTC
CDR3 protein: CASSFGASIVSGANVLTF

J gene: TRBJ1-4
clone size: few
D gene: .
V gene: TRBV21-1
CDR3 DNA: TGTGCCAGCAGCAAAGGGGACAGGGTCAGTCGAACTAATGAAAAACTGTTTTTT
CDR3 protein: CASSKGDRVSRTNEKLFF

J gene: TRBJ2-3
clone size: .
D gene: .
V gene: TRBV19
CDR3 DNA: TGTGCCAGTAGGCCGGGGTATCGCACAGATACGCAGTATTTT
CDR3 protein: CASRPGYRTDTQYF

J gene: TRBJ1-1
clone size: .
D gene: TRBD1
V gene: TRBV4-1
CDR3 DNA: TGCGCCAGCAGCCCGAGGACAGGGAACACTGAAGCTTTCTTT
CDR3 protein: CASSPRTGNTEAFF

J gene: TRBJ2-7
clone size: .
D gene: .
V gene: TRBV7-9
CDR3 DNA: TGTGCCAGCAGCTGGCAGGGCGAGCAGTACTTC
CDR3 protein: CASSWQGEQYF

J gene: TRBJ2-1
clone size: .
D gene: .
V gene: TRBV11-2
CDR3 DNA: TGTGCCAGCAGCCCCCCCGCGGACACAGCCCAGCAGTTCTTC
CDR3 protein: CASSPPADTAQQFF

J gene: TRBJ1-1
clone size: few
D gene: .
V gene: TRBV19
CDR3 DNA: TGTGCCAGTAGTGCCCGGGTTGCGGGGGTTGAAGCTTTCTTT
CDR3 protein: CASSARVAGVEAFF

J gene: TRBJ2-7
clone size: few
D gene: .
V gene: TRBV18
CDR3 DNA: TGTGCCAGCTCACTCGAGGCAGCCTACGAGCAGTACTTC
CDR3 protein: CASSLEAAYEQYF

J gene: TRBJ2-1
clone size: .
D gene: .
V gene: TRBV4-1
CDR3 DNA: TGCGCCAGCAGCCACCGGGGGCGGAATGAGCAGTTCTTC
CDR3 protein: CASSHRGRNEQFF

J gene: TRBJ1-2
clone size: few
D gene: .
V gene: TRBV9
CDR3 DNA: TGTGCCAGCAGCGTAGCTACGGGGGAAACCTATGGCTACACCTTC
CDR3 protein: CASSVATGETYGYTF

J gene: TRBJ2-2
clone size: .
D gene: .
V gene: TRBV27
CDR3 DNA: TGTGCCAGCAGGCGGGCTGGGGGCACCGGGGAGCTGTTTTTT
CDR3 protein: CASRRAGGTGELFF

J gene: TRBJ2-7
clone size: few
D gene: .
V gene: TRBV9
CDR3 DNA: TGTGCCAGCAGCGTAGAAGGGGAGTATACCTACGAGCAGTACTTC
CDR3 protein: CASSVEGEYTYEQYF

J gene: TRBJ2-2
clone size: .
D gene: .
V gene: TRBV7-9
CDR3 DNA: TGTGCCAGCAGCTCCGATGGTCCCGGGGAGCTGTTTTTT
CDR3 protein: CASSSDGPGELFF

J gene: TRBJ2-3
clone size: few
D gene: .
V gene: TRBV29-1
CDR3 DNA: TGCAGCGGGGGAGGGGGTTCTGACACAGATACGCAGTATTTT
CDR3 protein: CSGGGGSDTDTQYF

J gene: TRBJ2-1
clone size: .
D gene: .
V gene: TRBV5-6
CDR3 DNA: TGTGCCAGCAGCTTGGGCCATCTTAACGAGCAGTTCTTC
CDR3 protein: CASSLGHLNEQFF

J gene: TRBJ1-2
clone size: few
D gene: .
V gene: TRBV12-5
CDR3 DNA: TGTGCTAGTGGTTCCCCGCGAAGGGAGTCTAACTATGGCTACACCTTC
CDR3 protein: CASGSPRRESNYGYTF

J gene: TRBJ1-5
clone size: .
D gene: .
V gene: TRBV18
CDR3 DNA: TGTGCCAGCTCACCCTCTGGGGATCGGAATCAGCCCCAGCATTTT
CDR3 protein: CASSPSGDRNQPQHF

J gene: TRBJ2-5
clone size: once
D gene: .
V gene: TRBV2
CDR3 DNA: TGTGCCAGCAGCCCGGGGACCGAGACCCAGTACTTC
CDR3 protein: CASSPGTETQYF

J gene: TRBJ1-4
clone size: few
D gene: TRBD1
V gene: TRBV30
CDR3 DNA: TGTGCCTGGAGTTTCGACAGGGCTAATGAAAAACTGTTTTTT
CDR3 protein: CAWSFDRANEKLFF

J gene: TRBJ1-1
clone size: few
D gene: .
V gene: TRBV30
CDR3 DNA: TGTGCCTGGACACTCGGAGGGACTGAAGCTTTCTTT
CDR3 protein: CAWTLGGTEAFF

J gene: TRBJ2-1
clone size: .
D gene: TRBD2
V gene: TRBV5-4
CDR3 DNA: TGTGCCAGCAGCTTGGGGGGACTAGTGTTGAATGAGCAGTTCTTC
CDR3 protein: CASSLGGLVLNEQFF

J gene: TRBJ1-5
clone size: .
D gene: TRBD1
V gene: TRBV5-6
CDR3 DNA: TGTGCCAGCAGTACAACCGGGACAGGGCATCAGCCCCAGCATTTT
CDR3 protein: CASSTTGTGHQPQHF

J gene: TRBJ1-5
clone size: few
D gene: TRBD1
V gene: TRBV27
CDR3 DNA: TGTGCCAGCAGGGCTACAGGGGGCAACAATCAGCCCCAGCATTTT
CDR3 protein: CASRATGGNNQPQHF

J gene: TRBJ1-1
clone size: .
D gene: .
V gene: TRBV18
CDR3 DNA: TGTGCCAGCTCACCACAAGACAAGATGAACACTGAAGCTTTCTTT
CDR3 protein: CASSPQDKMNTEAFF

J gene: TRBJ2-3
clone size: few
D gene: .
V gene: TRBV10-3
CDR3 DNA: TGTGCCATCAGTGGTAGGACTCTCACAGATACGCAGTATTTT
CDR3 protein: CAISGRTLTDTQYF

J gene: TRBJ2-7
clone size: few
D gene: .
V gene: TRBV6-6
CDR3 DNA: TGTGCCAGCAGTTATACTACAGGAGACTACGAGCAGTACTTC
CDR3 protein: CASSYTTGDYEQYF

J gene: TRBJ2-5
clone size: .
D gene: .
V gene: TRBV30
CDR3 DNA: TGTGCCTGGAGTGTAGGTTCGAAAGAGACCCAGTACTTC
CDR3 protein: CAWSVGSKETQYF

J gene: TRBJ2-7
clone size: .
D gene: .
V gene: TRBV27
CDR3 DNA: TGTGCCAGCAGTTTTGGCCGACGAACCTACGAGCAGTACTTC
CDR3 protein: CASSFGRRTYEQYF

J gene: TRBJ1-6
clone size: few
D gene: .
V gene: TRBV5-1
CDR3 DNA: TGCGCCAGCAGCTCGGACTTAGGGGTCCGGGATAATTCACCCCTCCACTTT
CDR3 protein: CASSSDLGVRDNSPLHF

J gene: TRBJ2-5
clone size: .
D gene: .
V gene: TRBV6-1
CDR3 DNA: TGTGCCAGCAGCCGACTGCTGCAAGAGACCCAGTACTTC
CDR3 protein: CASSRLLQETQYF

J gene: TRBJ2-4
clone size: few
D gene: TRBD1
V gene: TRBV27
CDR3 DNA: TGTGCCAGCAGAAGAATTGACAGGGACGAAAACATTCAGTACTTC
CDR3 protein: CASRRIDRDENIQYF

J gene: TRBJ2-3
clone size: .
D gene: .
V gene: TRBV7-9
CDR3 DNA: TGTGCCAGCAGACGGGGGGACAGCGACACAGATACGCAGTATTTT
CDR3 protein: CASRRGDSDTDTQYF